Following are 5 T cell receptor beta chains from one sample sequenced in a study of blood T cell repertoires in COVID-19. Sequenced by immunoSEQ multiplex PCR; TCRdb stores in-frame clones only, minus some. The sample lists more than 200,000 clones; 83% were seen once. The specimen sequenced was peripheral blood. These receptors were taken from a woman between 40 and 55 years old with active or convalescent COVID-19.

The chain links TRBV29-1 to TRBJ1-1; D perhaps matches TRBD1 (6 bases). Germline V gives CDR1 SQVTM, CDR2 ANQGSEA. V lost 2 bases, J lost 5 bases, and 15 bases lay in between. This CDR3 spans 14 amino acids. CDR3 sequence reads: CSVEPSGEGTEAFF. CDR3 in DNA: TGCAGCGTTGAACCGTCAGGGGAAGGGACTGAAGCTTTCTTT.

V is TRBV5-1 and J is TRBJ2-7, with 7 bases matching TRBD2. Trimming at V came to 0 bases and at J to 2 bases, leaving 2 bases not matched to a gene. The CDR3 is 14 residues long. The germline V gene encodes CDR1 SGHRS and CDR2 YFSETQ. The chain's CDR3 is CASSLGSGTYEQYF. The DNA of the CDR3 is TGCGCCAGCAGCTTGGGCAGCGGGACCTACGAGCAGTACTTC. The full variable domain, its missing parts supplied by reference TRBV5-1 and TRBJ2-7, is KAGVTQTPRYLIKTRGQQVTLSCSPISGHRSVSWYQQTPGQGLQFLFEYFSETQRNKGNFPGRFSGRQFSNSRSEMNVSTLELGDSALYLCASSLGSGTYEQYFGPGTRLTVT.

V is TRBV29-1 and J is TRBJ2-1, with 7 bases identical to TRBD1. The V and J ends lost 6 bases and 3 bases, in that order; junction bases with no gene match: 8. The CDR3 sequence is 14 residues long. The germline gives CDR1 SQVTM, CDR2 ANQGSEA. DNA of the CDR3: TGCAGCGTAGCCGGGACAGTTAACTACAATGAGCAGTTCTTC. It codes for CSVAGTVNYNEQFF.

The chain carries TRBV2 and TRBJ1-1; 8 bases agree with TRBD1. The CDR3 contains 15 residues. Per the germline V gene, CDR1 is SNHLY and CDR2 is FYNNEI. Trimming took 5 bases from V and 0 from J; bases not matched to a gene: 5. CDR3 sequence (DNA): TGTGCCAGCAGTCCCAGACAGGGGATGAACACTGAAGCTTTCTTT. It encodes CASSPRQGMNTEAFF.

The chain employs TRBV7-8 and TRBJ1-2; 9 bases align to TRBD1. V lost 4 bases, J lost 0 bases, and 6 bases stayed unmatched. Germline V CDR1 and CDR2: SGHVS, FQNEAQ. There are 16 residues in the CDR3. The CDR3 is CASSSRQGDANYGYTF. The CDR3 region has the DNA TGTGCCAGCAGCTCCAGACAGGGGGATGCTAACTATGGCTACACCTTC. The whole variable domain, filled in from reference TRBV7-8 and TRBJ1-2, reads GAGVSQSPRYKVAKRGQDVALRCDPISGHVSLFWYQQALGQGPEFLTYFQNEAQLDKSGLPSDRFFAERPEGSVSTLKIQRTQQEDSAVYLCASSSRQGDANYGYTFGSGTRLTVV.